This paragraph reports one T cell receptor (beta chain). Its cognate antigen is unknown. Germline CDR1 is SNHLY and CDR2 is FYNNEI. V was shortened by 11 bases and J by 6 bases, with 22 bases between the two germline ends. The CDR3 loop spans 14 amino acids. The sample comes from a study of cytomegalovirus exposure and HLA in healthy donors. The PCR was carried out with 60 Vbeta primers and 13 Jbeta primers. Assay: immunoSEQ multiplex PCR; the TCRdb copy retains only in-frame clones and omits some. The data show under 200,000 clones, with about 64% seen just once and over 1.2% held by the top ten. Study-wide results and caveats: Some V segments, including TRBV6-2 and TRBV6-3, were excluded as indistinguishable.

This clonotype originated in a man in his forties or fifties in good health and CMV-seronegative. The chain is built from TRBV2 and TRBJ1-2, with D possibly matching TRBD1 (5 bases). What was sequenced was PBMCs. The CDR3 DNA reads as TGTGCCCGGCGAGCAGGGAAGGAGAAAGATGGCTACACCTTC. It encodes CARRAGKEKDGYTF.